This entry concerns a single TCR beta chain. This entry is derived from a study of OX40 agonist ivuxolimab in advanced cancers. Assay: immunoSEQ multiplex PCR; the TCRdb copy retains only in-frame clones and omits some. Of approximately 50,000 clones listed, over 85% are singletons. There are 13 residues in the CDR3. Germline V gene lookup returns CDR1 SGHDT and CDR2 YYEEEE. Trimming stripped 4 bases from V and 4 bases from J, with 9 bases between. This TCR was sampled from an adult with an advanced solid tumor such as melanoma, head and neck, liver or kidney cancer. Source: CD4+ or CD8+ T cells sorted from blood, taken in a trial of the OX40 agonist ivuxolimab. The chain couples TRBV5-6 to TRBJ1-3, with unresolved D. The CDR3 loop is CASSPAVGNTIYF. CDR3 coding DNA: TGTGCCAGCAGCCCGGCTGTGGGAAACACCATATATTTT. Together with reference TRBV5-6 and TRBJ1-3, the CDR3 gives the full variable domain: DAGVTQSPTHLIKTRGQQVTLRCSPKSGHDTVSWYQQALGQGPQFIFQYYEEEERQRGNFPDRFSGHQFPNYSSELNVNALLLGDSALYLCASSPAVGNTIYFGEGSWLTVV.